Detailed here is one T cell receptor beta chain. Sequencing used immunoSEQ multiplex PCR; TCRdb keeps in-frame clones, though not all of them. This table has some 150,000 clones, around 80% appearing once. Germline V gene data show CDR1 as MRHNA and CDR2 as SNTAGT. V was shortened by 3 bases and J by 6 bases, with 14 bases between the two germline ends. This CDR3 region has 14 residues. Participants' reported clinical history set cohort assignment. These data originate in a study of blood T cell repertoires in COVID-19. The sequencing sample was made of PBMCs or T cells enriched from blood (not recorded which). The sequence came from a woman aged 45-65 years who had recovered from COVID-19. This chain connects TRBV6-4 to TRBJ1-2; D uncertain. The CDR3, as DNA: TGTGCCAGCAGTGAACTGTCGGGGTCGGATGGCTACACCTTC. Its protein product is CASSELSGSDGYTF.